The T cell receptor beta chain under discussion was sequenced for a study of T cell responses to AZD1222 COVID-19 vaccine. The ends lost 5 bases at V and 8 bases at J; junction bases unmatched: 7. The CDR3 is made up of 15 amino acids. Germline CDR1 LNHDA, CDR2 SQIVND (reference sequence). Findings and caveats of the study: CD4 TCRs covered the whole spike, strongest at regions 160-218 and 743-854.

The method was immunoSEQ multiplex PCR; TCRdb's version includes in-frame clones alone and lacks a portion of them. The sample records some 120,000 clones, 70% to 90% being singletons. This clone was counted a single time. No antigen is known for it. The TCR originated in an adult in good health. The material sequenced was peripheral blood, taken on day 0 of AZD1222 vaccination. V and J are TRBV19 and TRBJ2-1; 12 bases match TRBD2. The CDR3 region has the DNA TGTGCCAGTAGTTTTGGACTAGCGGGACTTGATGAGCAGTTCTTC. The encoded protein is CASSFGLAGLDEQFF.